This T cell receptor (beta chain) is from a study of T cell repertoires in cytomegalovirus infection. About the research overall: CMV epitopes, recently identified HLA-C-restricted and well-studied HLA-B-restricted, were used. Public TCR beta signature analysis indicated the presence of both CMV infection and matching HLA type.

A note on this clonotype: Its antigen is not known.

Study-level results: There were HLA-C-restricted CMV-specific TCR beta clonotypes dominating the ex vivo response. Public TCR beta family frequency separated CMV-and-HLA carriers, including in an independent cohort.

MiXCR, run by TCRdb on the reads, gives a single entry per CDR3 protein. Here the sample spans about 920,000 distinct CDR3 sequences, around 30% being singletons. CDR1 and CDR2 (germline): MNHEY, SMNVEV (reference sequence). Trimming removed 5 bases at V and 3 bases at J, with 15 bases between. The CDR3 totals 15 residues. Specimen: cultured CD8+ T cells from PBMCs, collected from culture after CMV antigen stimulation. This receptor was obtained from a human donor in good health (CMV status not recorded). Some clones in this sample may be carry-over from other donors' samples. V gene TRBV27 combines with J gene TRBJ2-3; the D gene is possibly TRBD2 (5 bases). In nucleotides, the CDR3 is TGTGCCAGCAGTGAAAACTCACCGGGGACAGATACGCAGTATTTT. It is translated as CASSENSPGTDTQYF.